This TCR beta chain derives from a study of long-term antiretroviral therapy in people with HIV. Of note for this clone: Its matching antigen is unknown.

Survey level was the resolution at which the v3.0 immunoSEQ assay ran. Data came from immunoSEQ multiplex PCR; TCRdb stores just in-frame clones and leaves some out. The sample holds 35,000 to 45,000 clones, 80% seen once. Per individual, the PBMC samples numbered at least one pre-ART and at least two post-ART. General study findings and limits: Subsequent to ART, diversity was augmented yet persisted below that of transplant donor controls.

This CDR3 is built from 14 residues. Germline CDR1 is SGHRS and CDR2 is YFSETQ. With 4 bases clipped from V and 4 bases from J, the junction kept 2 bases outside the gene matches. Sequencing was performed on unsorted PBMCs, taken 3.4 years after starting antiretroviral therapy. This chain uses TRBV5-1 with TRBJ2-3; TRBD2 matches 11 bases. The sequence derives from a man younger than 40 with HIV. CDR3 nucleotide sequence: TGCGCCAGCAGCCTACTAGCGGGAGCAGATACGCAGTATTTT. This translates into CASSLLAGADTQYF. The full variable domain, completed using reference TRBV5-1 and TRBJ2-3, is KAGVTQTPRYLIKTRGQQVTLSCSPISGHRSVSWYQQTPGQGLQFLFEYFSETQRNKGNFPGRFSGRQFSNSRSEMNVSTLELGDSALYLCASSLLAGADTQYFGPGTRLTVL.